The 25 T cell receptor beta chains below come from one sample, sequenced in a study of cytomegalovirus exposure and HLA in healthy donors. 60 Vbeta and 13 Jbeta primers were used in PCR. Some clones are missing from TCRdb's copy, which holds only in-frame ones; the method was immunoSEQ multiplex PCR. Of 100,000 to 150,000 clones in the sample, 80% were seen once. Sequencing was performed on PBMCs. Receptor source: a man aged 30 to 45 in good health and CMV-seropositive.

The chain links TRBV6-5 to TRBJ1-6; TRBD1 agrees at 9 bases. There are 15 residues in the CDR3. From germline, CDR1 is MNHEY and CDR2 SVGAGI. With 6 bases clipped from V and 8 bases from J, the junction kept 8 bases outside the gene matches. The CDR3 DNA is TGTGCCAGCAGCACACACAGGGGGCCGGATTCACCCCTCCACTTT. Protein: CASSTHRGPDSPLHF.

This chain links TRBV4-2 with TRBJ2-4; tentatively, D is TRBD2 (5 bases). Trimming removed 0 bases from V and 10 bases from J, with 19 bases in between. Germline CDR1 LGHNA, CDR2 YNFKEQ. The CDR3 contains 16 residues. The CDR3 nucleotides read TGTGCCAGCAGCCAAGAATTAGGAGGCGGCCCTATGATTCAGTACTTC. This codes for CASSQELGGGPMIQYF.

This clone was counted only a few times. V and J are TRBV30 and TRBJ2-5; 9 nucleotides agree with TRBD1. CDR3 length equals 14 residues. The V segment lost 5 bases and the J segment 2 bases; nucleotides outside the gene matches: 6. Germline V lookup: CDR1 GTSNPN, CDR2 SVGIG (reference sequence). The CDR3 nucleotides are TGTGCCTGGGGGACAGGGAGAAATCAAGAGACCCAGTACTTC. Translating it yields CAWGTGRNQETQYF.

This clone was recorded a few times. V is TRBV2 and J is TRBJ1-1, with D hard to call. Germline V gene sequence: CDR1 SNHLY, CDR2 FYNNEI. The CDR3 covers 11 residues. The germline V and J ends were trimmed by 8 bases and 6 bases, with 10 bases remaining between them. The CDR3 nucleotides are TGTGCCAGCCTCCTCGGTTCTGAAGCTTTCTTT. Amino acid sequence: CASLLGSEAFF. The variable domain in full, completed from reference TRBV2 and TRBJ1-1, reads EPEVTQTPSHQVTQMGQEVILRCVPISNHLYFYWYRQILGQKVEFLVSFYNNEISEKSEIFDDQFSVERPDGSNFTLKIRSTKLEDSAMYFCASLLGSEAFFGQGTRLTVV.

The chain links TRBV19 to TRBJ1-2; D is uncertain. Trimming removed 4 bases at V and 3 bases at J, with 15 bases between. The CDR3 has 15 amino acids. The V gene's germline CDR1 is LNHDA and CDR2 SQIVND (reference sequence). Written as DNA, the CDR3 is TGTGCCAGTAGTACCTACGCCCGGGAGGACTATGGCTACACCTTC. This encodes CASSTYAREDYGYTF.

This clone was seen only once. The chain joins TRBV6-6 to TRBJ1-5; 11 bases match TRBD1. The CDR3 extends over 16 amino acids. Per germline, CDR1 MNHNY and CDR2 SVGAGI (reference sequence). The V segment lost 6 bases and the J segment 5 bases; nucleotides outside the gene matches: 9. CDR3 protein: CASSRGTGGLYQPQHF. CDR3 sequence (DNA): TGTGCCAGCAGCCGCGGGACAGGGGGTTTGTATCAGCCCCAGCATTTT.

The chain uses TRBV27 and TRBJ2-4; a possible D gene is TRBD2 (5 bases). V was trimmed by 5 bases and J by 0 bases, leaving 14 bases between them. The CDR3 has 16 amino acids. Germline-derived CDR1 and CDR2 are MNHEY and SMNVEV (reference sequence). The CDR3: CASSPGSPLAKNIQYF. For the CDR3, the DNA is TGTGCCAGCAGTCCTGGGAGCCCTCTAGCCAAAAACATTCAGTACTTC.

J is TRBJ1-2 and V is TRBV5-1; tentatively, D is TRBD1 (5 bases). CDR1 and CDR2 from the germline V gene are SGHRS and YFSETQ. The CDR3 runs to 15 residues. V lost 0 bases, J lost 3 bases, and 12 bases lay in between. CDR3 in DNA: TGCGCCAGCAGCTTGGATGGTCAGGGCTACTATGGCTACACCTTC. Translated, it gives CASSLDGQGYYGYTF.

The V and J genes are TRBV7-2 and TRBJ1-1; no reliable D call. Germline V gives CDR1 SGHTA, CDR2 FQGNSA. The CDR3 loop spans 12 amino acids. Trimming pared 6 bases from V and 6 bases from J, leaving 11 bases between. CDR3 nucleotide sequence: TGTGCCAGCAGTCTTAAGAGCGCTGAAGCTTTCTTT. Its protein is CASSLKSAEAFF.

Concerning this clone itself: The junction shows a germline mismatch at one end, possibly a read error. This rearrangement joins TRBV7-2 to TRBJ2-2; maybe TRBD1 (6 bases). The CDR3 runs to 13 residues. Germline V gives CDR1 SGHTA, CDR2 FQGNSA. CDR3 coding DNA: TGTGCCAGCAACTTACAGGGCACCGGGGAGCTGTTTTTT. Translating it yields CASNLQGTGELFF.

The genes are TRBV4-1 and TRBJ2-5, with 9 bases identical to TRBD1. V lost 4 bases and J lost 3; bases outside the gene matches: 3. CDR1 is MGHRA, CDR2 YSYEKL, per germline. This CDR3 contains 14 residues. The CDR3 nucleotides read TGCGCCAGCAGCCTTCGGACAGGGGAAGAGACCCAGTACTTC. Its protein product is CASSLRTGEETQYF.

In this sample, this clone turned up a few times. The rearrangement uses TRBV10-1 and TRBJ2-7; perhaps TRBD2 as D (5 bases). CDR1 and CDR2 (germline): WNHNN, SYGVQD (reference sequence). The CDR3 covers 15 residues. Trimming removed 3 bases at V and 3 bases at J, with 15 bases between. The CDR3 bases are TGCGCCAGCAGTGATTCGCGGCGGGCCCACTACGAGCAGTACTTC. Residues: CASSDSRRAHYEQYF.

The V gene is TRBV5-1, the J gene TRBJ1-4, with a tentative D call TRBD1 (5 bases). CDR1 is SGHRS, CDR2 YFSETQ, per germline. This CDR3 is 14 amino acids long. Trimming removed 5 bases from V and 8 bases from J, with 16 bases in between. The chain's CDR3 is CASSPGLAGEKLFF. The CDR3 DNA reads as TGCGCCAGCAGTCCAGGGTTGGCGGGAGAAAAACTGTTTTTT.

About this clone itself: Other DNA sequences in this sample translate to the same CDR3. This chain uses TRBV5-4 with TRBJ1-2; TRBD1 might be the D (6 bases). V lost 4 bases to trimming and J lost 2 bases, with 9 bases between them. The CDR3 spans 13 residues. In germline, CDR1 is SGHNT, CDR2 YYREEE (reference sequence). CDR3 DNA sequence: TGTGCCAGCAGCCTGGACAGAAACTATGGCTACACCTTC. It is translated as CASSLDRNYGYTF. The complete variable domain, with remaining parts taken from reference TRBV5-4 and TRBJ1-2, reads ETGVTQSPTHLIKTRGQQVTLRCSSQSGHNTVSWYQQALGQGPQFIFQYYREEENGRGNFPPRFSGLQFPNYSSELNVNALELDDSALYLCASSLDRNYGYTFGSGTRLTVV.

A few counts support this clone. The chain combines TRBV29-1 with TRBJ2-7; TRBD2 agrees at 9 bases. The length of the CDR3 is 15 residues. The V segment lost 4 bases and the J segment 5 bases; nucleotides outside the gene matches: 12. In germline, CDR1 is SQVTM, CDR2 ANQGSEA. This chain's CDR3 is CSVAPTAGGFDEQYF. As DNA, the CDR3 is TGCAGCGTTGCCCCCACAGCGGGGGGTTTTGACGAGCAGTACTTC.

Details on this clone: Other DNA sequences in this specimen translate into the identical CDR3. This chain links TRBV6-6 with TRBJ2-3, with 7 bases aligning to TRBD1. CDR1 MNHNY and CDR2 SVGAGI come from the germline V gene (reference sequence). With V trimmed by 8 bases and J by 6 bases, 2 bases remained unmatched. The CDR3 contains 11 residues. CDR3 sequence (DNA): TGTGCCAGCTTGACAGGGGATACGCAGTATTTT. This sequence encodes CASLTGDTQYF.

This chain connects TRBV2 to TRBJ1-5; tentatively, D is TRBD1 (6 bases). Germline CDR1 reads SNHLY; CDR2 reads FYNNEI. This CDR3 comprises 15 residues. V was pared by 6 bases and J by 8 bases, with 20 bases between. The CDR3 bases are TGTGCCAGCAGGCGAGTACTAACAGGGATCGAGCCCCAGCATTTT. This encodes CASRRVLTGIEPQHF.

The J gene is TRBJ1-3, the V gene TRBV6-5; D is uncertain. With 7 bases removed from V and 0 bases from J, the gap between germline ends came to 7 bases. This CDR3 has 13 residues. Per germline, CDR1 MNHEY and CDR2 SVGAGI. The CDR3 loop reads CASIGNSGNTIYF. The CDR3 region has the DNA TGTGCCAGCATCGGGAACTCTGGAAACACCATATATTTT.

The rearrangement links TRBV29-1 to TRBJ2-1, with D tentatively TRBD1 (6 bases). This CDR3 spans 15 amino acids. Trimming took off 6 bases at V and 7 bases at J, with 22 bases between the two ends. Germline V gene sequence: CDR1 SQVTM, CDR2 ANQGSEA. CDR3 nucleotides: TGCAGCGTAACCCCTTTCGTGTCTGGACAGAATGAGCAGTTCTTC. It is translated as CSVTPFVSGQNEQFF.

The chain carries TRBV5-1 and TRBJ1-6; 9 nucleotides agree with TRBD1. Per the germline V gene, CDR1 is SGHRS and CDR2 is YFSETQ. The V segment lost 4 bases and the J segment 10 bases; nucleotides outside the gene matches: 9. The CDR3 totals 15 residues. CDR3 residues: CASSRGTGLDSPLHF. CDR3 DNA sequence: TGCGCCAGCAGCAGGGGGACAGGGCTAGACTCACCCCTCCACTTT.

This clone was counted only a few times. The CDR3 DNA reads TGCGCCAGCCAAGGGGGGGTTACTAGCACAGATACGCAGTATTTT. Protein sequence: CASQGGVTSTDTQYF. The rearrangement links TRBV5-1 to TRBJ2-3, with D perhaps TRBD2 (7 bases). In germline, CDR1 is SGHRS, CDR2 YFSETQ. The V end was cut by 7 bases, the J end by 0 bases, with 15 bases between. The CDR3 runs 15 residues.

The CDR3, as DNA: TGTGCCATCAGTGAGGGACAGGGCTATGGCTACACCTTC. Its protein product is CAISEGQGYGYTF. This chain joins TRBV10-3 and TRBJ1-2, with TRBD1 matching 8 bases. V shed 2 bases, J shed 4 bases, and the junction held 0 bases outside the gene matches. The germline V gene has CDR1 ENHRY and CDR2 SYGVKD. There are 13 residues in the CDR3.

The chain joins TRBV6-1 to TRBJ1-3; D is possibly TRBD1 (6 bases). V lost 6 bases, J lost 3 bases, and 6 bases lay in between. CDR1 is MNHNS, CDR2 SASEGT, per germline. This CDR3 is 12 amino acids long. In DNA, the CDR3 is TGTGCCAGCAGACAGGGTGGAAACACCATATATTTT. As protein: CASRQGGNTIYF.

J is TRBJ2-5 and V is TRBV11-3, with D perhaps matching TRBD1 (6 bases). The CDR3 is 13 residues long. Germline CDR1 is SGHNT and CDR2 is YENEEA. Trimming took 5 bases from V and 4 from J, leaving 11 bases between them. The CDR3 protein is CASSPEGVETQYF. Written as DNA, the CDR3 is TGTGCCAGCAGCCCCGAGGGGGTAGAGACCCAGTACTTC.

The rearrangement uses TRBV10-3 and TRBJ2-1; 10 bases fit TRBD2. This CDR3 comprises 16 residues. Trimming removed 5 bases from V and 7 bases from J; junction bases left unmatched: 11. Looked up from germline, CDR1 is ENHRY and CDR2 is SYGVKD. CDR3 region: CAISTQSGGAINEQFF. The CDR3 nucleotides are TGTGCCATCAGTACACAAAGCGGGGGGGCGATTAATGAGCAGTTCTTC.